These 7 T cell receptor beta chains were all obtained from the same sample, sequenced in a study of T cells in Graves' hyperthyroidism and ophthalmopathy. Researchers amplified the TCR beta CDR3 regions from RNA transcripts. The study used the HTBI primer set for a first-round RT-PCR of the TCR CDR3. Via MiXCR, TCRdb re-called the multiplex PCR reads, giving one row per CDR3 protein. The profile shows roughly 500,000 distinct CDR3 sequences, 40% to 50% of them singletons. The sequencing sample was made of peripheral blood or thyroid tissue (not recorded which). The receptors derive from an adult woman with Graves' disease, either hyperthyroidism or ophthalmopathy (not recorded which).

This clonotype was counted ten times or more. The gene calls are TRBV11-2 and TRBJ1-2; no reliable D call. Germline CDR1 SGHAT, CDR2 FQNNGV. Trimming cost V 3 bases and J 5 bases, with 13 bases left between them. The CDR3 covers 14 residues. The CDR3 DNA follows: TGTGCCAGCAGCTTGGGGAGGATTGGGTATGGCTACACCTTC. It yields the protein CASSLGRIGYGYTF.

The chain couples TRBV15 to TRBJ2-2, with D perhaps TRBD1 (6 bases). Germline V lookup: CDR1 LNHNV, CDR2 YYDKDF (reference sequence). Trimming pared 1 base from V and 6 bases from J, leaving 9 bases between. This CDR3 region has 14 residues. CDR3 in DNA: TGTGCCACCAGCAGAGTCACAGGGCCCGGGGAGCTGTTTTTT. The encoded protein is CATSRVTGPGELFF.

This clonotype has just one count. The V call is TRBV5-1, the J call TRBJ2-7; TRBD2 matches 13 bases. This CDR3 contains 17 residues. Germline-derived CDR1 and CDR2 are SGHRS and YFSETQ. Trimming cost V 1 base and J 2 bases; bases outside gene matches: 6. The CDR3 protein is CASSLRDTSGRAYEQYF. Written as DNA, the CDR3 is TGCGCCAGCAGCTTGAGGGACACTAGCGGGAGGGCCTACGAGCAGTACTTC.

This clonotype was seen just once. The junction does not match germline at one end; this may be a read error. The rearrangement uses TRBV10-1 and TRBJ2-7, with D possibly matching TRBD2 (6 bases). Germline loops: CDR1 WNHNN, CDR2 SYGVQD (reference sequence). The CDR3 runs 15 residues. CDR3 sequence: CASSQEGLFSYEQYF. The CDR3 DNA reads as TGTGCCAGCAGCCAAGAGGGACTCTTCTCCTACGAGCAGTACTTC.

The chain recombines TRBV13 with TRBJ1-4; 7 nucleotides line up with TRBD1. The CDR3 covers 15 residues. CDR1 is PRHDT, CDR2 FYEKMQ, per germline (reference sequence). With 5 bases clipped from V and 3 bases from J, the junction kept 6 bases outside the gene matches. The CDR3 sequence is CASSQNRGPNEKLFF. CDR3 coding DNA: TGTGCCAGCAGCCAGAACAGGGGCCCTAATGAAAAACTGTTTTTT.

In regard to this clonotype: The junction differs from germline at one of its ends, possibly a read error. Here the CDR3 reads CASRETGQALTPF. CDR3 sequence (DNA): TGTGCCAGCAGGGAAACGGGACAGGCCTTAACCCCATTT. V is TRBV6-6 and J is TRBJ1-5; 8 positions agree with TRBD1. CDR3 length: 13 residues. Germline CDR1 and CDR2: MNHNY and SVGAGI (reference sequence).

This clonotype was detected many times. The chain carries TRBV12-3 or TRBV12-4 and TRBJ1-5; D gene uncertain. CDR3 length: 14 residues. V lost 3 bases, J lost 3 bases, and 9 bases lay in between. CDR3 protein: CASSLGRANQPQHF. Written as DNA, the CDR3 is TGTGCCAGCAGTTTGGGGAGGGCCAATCAGCCCCAGCATTTT.